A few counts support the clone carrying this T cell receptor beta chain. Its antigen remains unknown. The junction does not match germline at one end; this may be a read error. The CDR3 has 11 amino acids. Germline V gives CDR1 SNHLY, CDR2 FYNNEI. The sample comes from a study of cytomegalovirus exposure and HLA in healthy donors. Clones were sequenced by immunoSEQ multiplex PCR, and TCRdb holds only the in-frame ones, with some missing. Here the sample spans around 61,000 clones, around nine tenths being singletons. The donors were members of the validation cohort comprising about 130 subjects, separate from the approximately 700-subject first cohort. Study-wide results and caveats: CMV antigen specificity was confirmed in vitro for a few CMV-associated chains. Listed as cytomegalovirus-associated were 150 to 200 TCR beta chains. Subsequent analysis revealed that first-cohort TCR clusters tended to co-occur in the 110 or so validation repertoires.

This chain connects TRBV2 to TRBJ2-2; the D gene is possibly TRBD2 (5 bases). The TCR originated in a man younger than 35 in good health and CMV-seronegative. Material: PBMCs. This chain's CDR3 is CASSGVRELFF. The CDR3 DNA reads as TGTGCCAGCAGTGGGGTGAGGGAACTGTTTTTT.